The sequence of this T cell receptor beta chain was determined in a study of post-analysis software for immune sequencing data. Findings and caveats of the study: Relative to controls, patients with multiple sclerosis showed significantly lower normalized Chao1 diversity. Under F measure analysis, samples from one preparation batch co-clustered strongly. Four or five TRBV segments, TRBV5-6, TRBV5-1 and TRBV20-1 among them, were found more frequent in patients than controls.

Unique molecular identifiers were present in the TCR beta cDNA libraries. TCRdb independently ran MiXCR on the PCR reads; one entry per CDR3 protein. The table has roughly 540,000 distinct CDR3 sequences, 30% to 40% seen once; the top ten hold about 6%. This clonotype showed up just once. No antigen is known for it. Per germline, CDR1 SGHRS and CDR2 YFSETQ. This CDR3 is built from 15 residues. This TCR derives from a girl aged 2-17 years with multiple sclerosis. The sequenced material came from blood. V gene TRBV5-1 combines with J gene TRBJ2-5, with 11 positions matching TRBD1. The DNA end favors TRBJ2-7, so the J call may be wrong. The DNA of the CDR3 is TGCGCCAGCAGCCGCCACCGGGACAGGGGGGACGAGCAGTACTTC. Residues: CASSRHRDRGDEQYF.